This record looks at one TCR beta chain sequence and its context. The antigen is undetermined. These data come from a study of shared clonotypes between healthy human individuals. Findings of the study overall: Only blood underwent sampling, and tissue repertoires likely differ.

Profiled with immunoSEQ multiplex PCR; TCRdb holds only in-frame clones, not every one. The sample lists about 2.1 million clones; around 93% were seen once. The naive CD8 population came from CD45RO-negative cells selected for CCR7, without terminally differentiated effector memory CD45RA+ cells. The TCR was taken from a man younger than 35 in good health. Some clones in this sample may be carry-over from other donors' samples. Sequencing was performed on naive CD8+ T cells from PBMCs.

The CDR3 loop reads CASTEDLRGFEAFF. CDR3 in DNA: TGTGCCAGCACTGAGGACCTGAGAGGGTTTGAAGCTTTCTTT. The chain couples TRBV7-9 to TRBJ1-1, with D hard to call. Per the germline V gene, CDR1 is SEHNR and CDR2 is FQNEAQ (reference sequence). This CDR3 has 14 amino acids. The V end was cut by 7 bases, the J end by 7 bases, with 19 bases between.